The 29 T cell receptor beta chains below were found in one sample sequenced in a study of T cell repertoires in cytomegalovirus infection. These receptors lack a known antigen. TCRdb re-called the reads through MiXCR, storing one row per CDR3 protein. The sample has about 500,000 distinct CDR3 sequences, 30% to 40% seen once. This specimen was cultured PBMCs, taken from culture after CMV antigen stimulation. These TCRs come from a human donor in good health (CMV status not recorded). Some clones in this sample may be carry-over from other donors' samples.

This clonotype came up a few times. The chain has TRBV18 and TRBJ2-7, with TRBD2 as a possible D gene (5 bases). V lost 1 base, J lost 4 bases, and 11 bases lay in between. The CDR3 totals 14 residues. Germline-derived CDR1 and CDR2 are KGHSH and LQKENI. The CDR3 DNA follows: TGTGCCAGCTCACCACGGGCCGGAGGATACGAGCAGTACTTC. It codes for CASSPRAGGYEQYF.

The genes are TRBV7-2 and TRBJ2-3, with 9 bases aligning to TRBD2. Germline values: CDR1 SGHTA, CDR2 FQGNSA. This CDR3 has 17 residues. V shed 5 bases, J shed 11 bases, and the junction held 20 bases outside the gene matches. In DNA, the CDR3 is TGTGCCAGCAGCCTAAGGGAGGGTAGCGGGAGTCTCGTTCAGCAGTATTTT. Translating gives CASSLREGSGSLVQQYF. Variable domain in full (rest from reference TRBV7-2 and TRBJ2-3): GAGVSQSPSNKVTEKGKDVELRCDPISGHTALYWYRQSLGQGLEFLIYFQGNSAPDKSGLPSDRFSAERTGGSVSTLTIQRTQQEDSAVYLCASSLREGSGSLVQQYFGPGTRLTVL.

This clonotype has only a few counts. The genes are TRBV6-1 and TRBJ2-3; the match to TRBD2 covers 10 bases. The junction had 7 bases not matched to a gene; V was cut back by 5 bases and J by 5 bases. Per the germline V gene, CDR1 is MNHNS and CDR2 is SASEGT. CDR3 length: 15 amino acids. In DNA, the CDR3 is TGTGCCAGCAGTACTAGCGGGATAGCACAAGATACGCAGTATTTT. Translated, it gives CASSTSGIAQDTQYF.

This clonotype was seen a few times. The chain recombines TRBV28 with TRBJ2-4; TRBD1 might be the D (6 bases). Trimming removed 6 bases at V and 5 bases at J, with 17 bases between. The CDR3 covers 15 residues. In germline, CDR1 is MDHEN, CDR2 SYDVKM. The CDR3 loop reads CASSRGAGVENIQYF. CDR3 DNA sequence: TGTGCCAGCAGCCGAGGCGCAGGGGTGGAAAACATTCAGTACTTC. Full variable domain (missing parts from reference TRBV28 and TRBJ2-4): DVKVTQSSRYLVKRTGEKVFLECVQDMDHENMFWYRQDPGLGLRLIYFSYDVKMKEKGDIPEGYSVSREKKERFSLILESASTNQTSMYLCASSRGAGVENIQYFGAGTRLSVL.

The gene calls are TRBV5-4 and TRBJ2-1; the D gene could be TRBD1 or TRBD2 (5 bases each). This CDR3 is 15 amino acids long. Per germline, CDR1 SGHNT and CDR2 YYREEE (reference sequence). Trimming stripped 4 bases from V and 1 base from J, with 12 bases between. The CDR3: CASSRDGLSYNEQFF. DNA for the CDR3: TGTGCCAGCAGCCGGGACGGACTGTCCTACAATGAGCAGTTCTTC.

This clonotype was picked up a small number of times. This chain connects TRBV7-9 to TRBJ2-3; D is unclear. Germline V lookup: CDR1 SEHNR, CDR2 FQNEAQ (reference sequence). The CDR3 covers 14 residues. The germline V and J ends were trimmed by 3 bases and 5 bases, with 12 bases remaining between them. The CDR3 spells CASSFDPNRDTQYF. CDR3 coding DNA: TGTGCCAGCAGCTTCGATCCCAACCGAGATACGCAGTATTTT.

This clonotype was detected only a few times. The CDR3 reads CASSYSPSGTTDTQYF. CDR3 nucleotide sequence: TGTGCCAGCAGTTACTCCCCTAGCGGGACCACAGATACGCAGTATTTT. The chain joins TRBV6-5 to TRBJ2-3; 9 positions agree with TRBD2. After removal of 0 bases from V and 2 bases from J, the junction contained 3 bases not matched to a gene. Germline lookup yields CDR1 MNHEY and CDR2 SVGAGI. This CDR3 region has 16 residues.

The rearrangement links TRBV6-5 to TRBJ2-3; 10 bases match TRBD2. The CDR3 consists of 15 residues. Germline V CDR1 and CDR2: MNHEY, SVGAGI. After removal of 4 bases from V and 4 bases from J, the junction contained 5 bases not matched to a gene. The CDR3: CASSLAGGVPDTQYF. The DNA for the CDR3 is TGTGCCAGCAGTTTAGCGGGAGGAGTGCCAGATACGCAGTATTTT.

The rearrangement links TRBV25-1 to TRBJ1-5, with 7 positions matching TRBD1. The CDR3 spans 15 residues. Unmatched junction bases numbered 13, after V lost 7 bases and J lost 7 bases. Germline V gene data show CDR1 as MGHDK and CDR2 as SYGVNS. The CDR3 protein is CASNYRDRGRQPQHF. The CDR3 coding sequence is TGTGCCAGCAACTACCGGGACAGAGGTCGGCAGCCCCAGCATTTT.

J is TRBJ1-2 and V is TRBV12-3 or TRBV12-4; D is unresolved. The CDR3 has 14 residues. V lost 5 bases, J lost 8 bases, and 18 bases lay in between. CDR3 amino acids: CASSPGPLGRGYTF. CDR3 DNA sequence: TGTGCCAGCAGTCCGGGCCCCCTGGGAAGGGGCTACACCTTC.

This clonotype came up a few times. The chain employs TRBV6-5 and TRBJ1-2; D possibly corresponds to TRBD1 (6 bases). V was clipped by 4 bases and J by 6 bases, with 12 bases between them. Germline CDR1 and CDR2: MNHEY and SVGAGI. The CDR3 has 13 amino acids. The CDR3 here is CASSSRGGDGYTF. The DNA for the CDR3 is TGTGCCAGCAGTTCCAGGGGAGGGGATGGCTACACCTTC.

Points on this clonotype: Lacking the conserved final phenylalanine or tryptophan, this CDR3 likely reflects a read error. The gene calls are TRBV7-2 and TRBJ1-2, with TRBD1 as a possible D gene (5 bases). Germline assignment: CDR1 SGHTA and CDR2 FQGNSA. The CDR3 covers 15 residues. V gave up 1 base and J gave up 6 bases, with 15 bases separating them. For the CDR3, the DNA is TGTGCCAGCAGCTTAGTTTCCAGGGCTTATGATGGCTACACCTTA. It yields the protein CASSLVSRAYDGYTL.

This clonotype was detected a few times. This chain connects TRBV4-1 to TRBJ1-2; D may be TRBD1 (5 bases). The germline V gene encodes CDR1 MGHRA and CDR2 YSYEKL. Trimming took off 0 bases at V and 1 base at J, with 12 bases between the two ends. This CDR3 region has 16 residues. The CDR3, as DNA: TGCGCCAGCAGCCAAGAAGCTGGGGCCCTTAACTATGGCTACACCTTC. It translates to CASSQEAGALNYGYTF.

This chain joins TRBV6-2 or TRBV6-3 and TRBJ1-2; D is possibly TRBD1 (5 bases). This CDR3 has 16 residues. Trimming left V 2 bases short and J 0 bases short, with 13 bases between. Germline V gene lookup returns CDR1 MNHEY and CDR2 SVGEGT. CDR3: CASSYDGGRANYGYTF. The CDR3 coding sequence is TGTGCCAGCAGTTACGACGGGGGAAGAGCTAACTATGGCTACACCTTC.

This clonotype was detected a few times. The rearrangement uses TRBV7-2 and TRBJ2-1; 11 bases fit TRBD2. J was trimmed by 4 bases and V by 5 bases; bases with no gene match: 7. CDR3 size: 16 residues. CDR1 is SGHTA and CDR2 is FQGNSA in the germline V gene. CDR3 sequence reads: CASSPGGTSGYNEQFF. As DNA, the CDR3 is TGTGCCAGCAGCCCTGGAGGGACTAGCGGTTACAATGAGCAGTTCTTC.

This clonotype has just a few counts. This chain connects TRBV6-1 to TRBJ1-1; D uncertain. V was trimmed by 3 bases and J by 2 bases, leaving 7 bases between them. The CDR3 length is 13 residues. Germline V gene lookup returns CDR1 MNHNS and CDR2 SASEGT. For the CDR3, the DNA is TGTGCCAGCAGTGATGACACTAACACTGAAGCTTTCTTT. The encoded protein is CASSDDTNTEAFF.

The V gene is TRBV2, the J gene TRBJ2-7, with no clear D. Trimming removed 8 bases at V and 0 bases at J, with 11 bases between. CDR3 size: 13 residues. CDR1 is SNHLY and CDR2 is FYNNEI in the germline V gene. The CDR3 sequence is CASELYSSYEQYF. The CDR3 DNA is TGTGCCAGCGAGTTATATAGCTCCTACGAGCAGTACTTC.

The CDR3 coding sequence is TGTGCCAGCAGTTTTGGTGGCTACACCTTC. Its protein is CASSFGGYTF. This rearrangement joins TRBV12-3 or TRBV12-4 to TRBJ1-2, with no clear D. The CDR3 runs to 10 residues. V lost 3 bases and J lost 7, with 3 bases in between.

The rearrangement joins TRBV2 to TRBJ2-1, with 15 bases matching TRBD2. The trim removed 8 bases at V and 7 bases at J, leaving 3 bases unmatched. The CDR3 length is 14 residues. Germline lookup yields CDR1 SNHLY and CDR2 FYNNEI. DNA for the CDR3: TGTGCCAGCCAAGGGACTAGCGGGAGGAATGAGCAGTTCTTC. Protein: CASQGTSGRNEQFF.

This rearrangement joins TRBV27 to TRBJ2-2; maybe TRBD2 (5 bases). Trimming took off 5 bases at V and 4 bases at J, with 14 bases between the two ends. The CDR3 length is 15 residues. In germline, CDR1 is MNHEY, CDR2 SMNVEV (reference sequence). The CDR3 protein is CASSPRGRSTGELFF. CDR3 nucleotides: TGTGCCAGCAGTCCCCGCGGGCGAAGCACCGGGGAGCTGTTTTTT.

The gene calls are TRBV6-1 and TRBJ2-4; a weak D match, TRBD1 (5 bases). Trimming removed 4 bases at V and 0 bases at J, with 13 bases between. This CDR3 has 16 amino acids. Germline loops: CDR1 MNHNS, CDR2 SASEGT. The CDR3 DNA reads TGTGCCAGCAGTGCACTGACAGTACTAGCCAAAAACATTCAGTACTTC. This codes for CASSALTVLAKNIQYF.

The chain carries TRBV19 and TRBJ2-1, with 7 positions matching TRBD2. J lost 5 bases, V lost 10 bases, and 11 bases had no gene match. Germline CDR1 and CDR2: LNHDA and SQIVND (reference sequence). CDR3 size: 14 residues. In DNA, the CDR3 is TGTGCCACGACCCCGGGAGGATGGAACAATGAGCAGTTCTTC. Translation gives CATTPGGWNNEQFF.

There are a few counts of this clonotype. V and J are TRBV6-5 and TRBJ2-3, with 11 bases that match TRBD2. Germline trimming cut 0 bases from V and 4 bases from J; bases unmatched to any gene: 3. This CDR3 is 16 amino acids long. Germline values: CDR1 MNHEY, CDR2 SVGAGI. The CDR3 DNA follows: TGTGCCAGCAGTTACTCTAGCGGGAGGGCCGCAGATACGCAGTATTTT. Protein sequence: CASSYSSGRAADTQYF.

This clonotype was seen more than once but under ten times. This chain uses TRBV7-3 with TRBJ2-7; D possibly matches TRBD1 or TRBD2 (5 bases each). The V end lost 2 bases, the J end lost 5 bases, and 10 bases lay between the germline ends. The CDR3 is 13 residues long. Germline CDR1 reads SGHTA; CDR2 reads FQGTGA. The CDR3 here is CASSLGRGDEQYF. CDR3 DNA sequence: TGTGCCAGCAGCTTAGGTCGGGGCGACGAGCAGTACTTC. Complete variable domain (other parts from reference TRBV7-3 and TRBJ2-7): GAGVSQTPSNKVTEKGKYVELRCDPISGHTALYWYRQSLGQGPEFLIYFQGTGAADDSGLPNDRFFAVRPEGSVSTLKIQRTERGDSAVYLCASSLGRGDEQYFGPGTRLTVT.

The chain uses TRBV28 and TRBJ1-5; TRBD1 agrees at 8 bases. The CDR3 extends over 16 amino acids. Trimming removed 5 bases from V and 1 base from J; junction bases left unmatched: 7. Germline CDR1 MDHEN, CDR2 SYDVKM. CDR3 sequence reads: CASSLYQGASNQPQHF. CDR3 nucleotide sequence: TGTGCCAGCAGTCTCTACCAGGGGGCCAGCAATCAGCCCCAGCATTTT.

The genes are TRBV3-1 and TRBJ1-6; D not resolved. CDR1 and CDR2 (germline): LGHDT, YNNKEL (reference sequence). This CDR3 contains 11 residues. V was clipped by 2 bases and J by 12 bases, with 5 bases between them. DNA of the CDR3: TGTGCCAGCAGCCAAATGGGACCCCTCCACTTT. This gives the protein CASSQMGPLHF.

This clonotype was seen repeatedly, ten times or more. The rearrangement links TRBV29-1 to TRBJ2-3; TRBD1 aligns across 8 bases. V shed 3 bases and J 3 bases; nucleotides not matched to a gene: 20. The germline V gene encodes CDR1 SQVTM and CDR2 ANQGSEA. This CDR3 region has 19 residues. CDR3 amino acids: CSVDIARGRGRSWTDTQYF. CDR3 sequence (DNA): TGCAGCGTTGACATCGCGCGGGGCAGGGGGCGATCGTGGACAGATACGCAGTATTTT.

This sequence joins TRBV7-8 and TRBJ1-5; no firm D call. V was cut by 1 base and J by 5 bases, with 9 bases left in between. There are 14 residues in the CDR3. The V gene's germline CDR1 is SGHVS and CDR2 FQNEAQ. The CDR3 loop is CASSLGQEHQPQHF. Here the CDR3 DNA reads TGTGCCAGCAGCTTAGGTCAGGAACATCAGCCCCAGCATTTT.

This clonotype was detected only a few times. This sequence joins TRBV7-6 and TRBJ2-3, with 7 bases aligning to TRBD2. This CDR3 has 16 amino acids. Germline V gene lookup returns CDR1 SGHVS and CDR2 FNYEAQ. J gave up 5 bases and V 3 bases, and 11 bases lay outside the gene matches. CDR3 protein: CASSFQMGGRIDTQYF. DNA for the CDR3: TGTGCCAGCAGCTTCCAGATGGGAGGGCGCATAGATACGCAGTATTTT.